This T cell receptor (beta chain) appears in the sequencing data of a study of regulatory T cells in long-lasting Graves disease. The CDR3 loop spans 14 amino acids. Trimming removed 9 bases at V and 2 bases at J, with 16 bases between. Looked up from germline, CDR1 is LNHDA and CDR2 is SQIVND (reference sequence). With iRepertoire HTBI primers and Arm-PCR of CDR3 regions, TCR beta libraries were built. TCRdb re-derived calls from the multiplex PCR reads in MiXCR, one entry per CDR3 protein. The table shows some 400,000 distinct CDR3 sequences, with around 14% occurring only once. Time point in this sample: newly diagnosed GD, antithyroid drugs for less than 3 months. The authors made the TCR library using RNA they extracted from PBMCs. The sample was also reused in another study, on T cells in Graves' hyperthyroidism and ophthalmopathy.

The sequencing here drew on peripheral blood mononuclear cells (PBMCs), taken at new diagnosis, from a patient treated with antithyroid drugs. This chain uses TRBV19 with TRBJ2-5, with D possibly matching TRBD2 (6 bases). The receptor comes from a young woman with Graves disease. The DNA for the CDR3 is TGTGCCAGCTTCCACCGGGAGCTACAAGAGACCCAGTACTTC. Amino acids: CASFHRELQETQYF.